These 19 T cell receptor beta chains were all obtained from the same sample, sequenced in a study of cytomegalovirus exposure and HLA in healthy donors. Both 60 Vbeta primers and 13 Jbeta primers went into the PCR. The method was immunoSEQ multiplex PCR; TCRdb's version includes in-frame clones alone and lacks a portion of them. Of approximately 100,000 clones in the sample, 65% to 80% were seen once. Sequences were obtained from PBMCs. The receptors come from a woman between 45 and 60 years old in good health and CMV-seropositive.

The rearrangement links TRBV7-6 to TRBJ2-1; unclear D gene. V was clipped by 1 base and J by 0 bases, with 7 bases between them. Per germline, CDR1 SGHVS and CDR2 FNYEAQ. The CDR3 runs to 15 residues. The CDR3 sequence: CASSLGPDSYNEQFF. DNA of the CDR3: TGTGCCAGCAGCTTAGGCCCAGACTCCTACAATGAGCAGTTCTTC.

This clone was seen a handful of times. This chain joins TRBV30 and TRBJ2-3, with 8 bases matching TRBD1. J gave up 7 bases and V 4 bases, and 7 bases lay outside the gene matches. The CDR3 covers 13 residues. Germline V CDR1 and CDR2: GTSNPN, SVGIG (reference sequence). The chain's CDR3 is CAWTGGPDNTQYF. The CDR3, as DNA: TGTGCCTGGACAGGGGGCCCGGACAATACGCAGTATTTT.

This rearrangement joins TRBV10-3 to TRBJ1-1; TRBD1 aligns across 7 bases. Germline assignment: CDR1 ENHRY and CDR2 SYGVKD. With 6 bases clipped from V and 3 bases from J, the junction kept 10 bases outside the gene matches. CDR3 length equals 15 residues. The CDR3, as DNA: TGTGCCATCAGCCCCGAGGGGGCGCGAGACACTGAAGCTTTCTTT. It specifies CAISPEGARDTEAFF.

The chain employs TRBV25-1 and TRBJ1-1; 8 bases agree with TRBD1. Germline V gives CDR1 MGHDK, CDR2 SYGVNS. V dropped 5 bases and J dropped 3; count of bases not matched to a gene: 5. The CDR3 extends over 14 amino acids. In DNA, the CDR3 is TGTGCCAGCAGTACGGACAGGGAGGACACTGAAGCTTTCTTT. Protein product: CASSTDREDTEAFF.

The CDR3 protein is CASSVTPGEGYTF. Written as DNA, the CDR3 is TGTGCCAGCAGCGTAACCCCGGGGGAGGGCTACACCTTC. This chain links TRBV9 with TRBJ1-2; a possible D gene is TRBD1 (5 bases). The CDR3 sequence is 13 residues long. Trimming cost V 1 base and J 8 bases, with 12 bases left between them. Germline V gene sequence: CDR1 SGDLS, CDR2 YYNGEE.

V usage is TRBV4-1 and J usage is TRBJ2-7, with unresolved D. V shed 4 bases and J shed 0 bases, with 16 bases lying between them. This CDR3 has 16 amino acids. From germline, CDR1 is MGHRA and CDR2 YSYEKL. CDR3 residues: CASSPLPLGSSYEQYF. The CDR3 DNA reads as TGCGCCAGCAGCCCCCTCCCCCTAGGATCCTCCTACGAGCAGTACTTC.

As to this clone: At one of its ends the junction is not consistent with the germline gene, which may arise from a read error. The chain combines TRBV9 with TRBJ2-7; TRBD1 matches at 8 bases. The CDR3 totals 13 residues. Germline V gene data show CDR1 as SGDLS and CDR2 as YYNGEE. Here the CDR3 DNA reads TGTGTCAGCAGCGGAGGACAGGGTGGCGAGCAGTACTTC. It specifies CVSSGGQGGEQYF.

V gene TRBV5-1 combines with J gene TRBJ2-2; TRBD2 is a possible D gene (6 bases). Trimming shortened V by 0 bases and J by 6 bases, and 12 bases separated the two germline ends. Germline V gives CDR1 SGHRS, CDR2 YFSETQ. The CDR3 runs to 15 residues. The CDR3 region has the DNA TGCGCCAGCAGCTTGGGGGGACTTAGAGCCGGGGAGCTGTTTTTT. Its protein product is CASSLGGLRAGELFF. Complete variable domain (other parts from reference TRBV5-1 and TRBJ2-2): KAGVTQTPRYLIKTRGQQVTLSCSPISGHRSVSWYQQTPGQGLQFLFEYFSETQRNKGNFPGRFSGRQFSNSRSEMNVSTLELGDSALYLCASSLGGLRAGELFFGEGSRLTVL.

This chain links TRBV18 with TRBJ1-5; 7 nucleotides match TRBD1. CDR1 KGHSH and CDR2 LQKENI come from the germline V gene. V lost 3 bases, J lost 1 base, and 9 bases stayed unmatched. The CDR3 contains 17 residues. CDR3 sequence (DNA): TGTGCCAGCTCACCTCAGAACTTGGACAGGAGCAATCAGCCCCAGCATTTT. Protein product: CASSPQNLDRSNQPQHF.

V is TRBV5-6 and J is TRBJ2-7; 9 nucleotides agree with TRBD2. CDR3 length equals 16 residues. The germline CDR1 and CDR2 sequences are SGHDT and YYEEEE. V gave up 7 bases and J gave up 4 bases; unmatched junction bases: 15. The CDR3 is CASGPPLSGGVYEQYF. The CDR3 DNA follows: TGTGCCAGCGGGCCCCCTCTTAGCGGGGGAGTATACGAGCAGTACTTC.

This sequence joins TRBV5-1 and TRBJ1-3; 11 positions match TRBD1. V lost 0 bases to trimming and J lost 7 bases; unmatched junction nucleotides: 3. There are 15 residues in the CDR3. Germline-derived CDR1 and CDR2 are SGHRS and YFSETQ. CDR3 in DNA: TGCGCCAGCAGCTTGGCCGGGACAGGGGGTAACACCATATATTTT. Its protein product is CASSLAGTGGNTIYF.

The V gene is TRBV5-1, the J gene TRBJ1-1; TRBD1 matches 8 bases. The CDR3 has 14 residues. J lost 6 bases, V lost 2 bases, and 6 bases had no gene match. Germline lookup yields CDR1 SGHRS and CDR2 YFSETQ. The CDR3 bases are TGCGCCAGCAGCTTAGGACAGGGTTTGGCTGAAGCTTTCTTT. Translation gives CASSLGQGLAEAFF.

The chain uses TRBV10-3 and TRBJ2-7; 11 bases line up with TRBD2. Germline V gene data show CDR1 as ENHRY and CDR2 as SYGVKD. After removal of 5 bases from V and 0 bases from J, the junction contained 3 bases not matched to a gene. This CDR3 has 15 amino acids. Here the CDR3 reads CAISRTSGRSYEQYF. The CDR3 DNA follows: TGTGCCATCAGTAGGACTAGCGGGCGCTCCTACGAGCAGTACTTC.

CDR3 region: CASSQGTNEQYF. For the CDR3, the DNA is TGTGCCAGCAGTCAAGGGACAAACGAGCAGTACTTC. The chain uses TRBV7-9 and TRBJ2-7; TRBD1 is a possible D gene (6 bases). This CDR3 is built from 12 residues. Germline CDR1 reads SEHNR; CDR2 reads FQNEAQ (reference sequence). Trimming removed 6 bases from V and 5 bases from J, with 11 bases in between.

In the case of this clone: The same CDR3 arises from other DNA sequences in this sample as well. The rearrangement joins TRBV27 to TRBJ2-7; 7 bases agree with TRBD1. CDR3 length equals 13 residues. The ends lost 6 bases at V and 2 bases at J; junction bases unmatched: 4. Germline assignment: CDR1 MNHEY and CDR2 SMNVEV (reference sequence). Here the CDR3 DNA reads TGTGCCAGCAGCCGGGACAGAACCTACGAGCAGTACTTC. It yields the protein CASSRDRTYEQYF.

This clone was observed a few times. The rearrangement uses TRBV9 and TRBJ2-1, with 7 positions matching TRBD1. The CDR3 covers 14 residues. V shed 1 base, J shed 15 bases, and the junction held 13 bases outside the gene matches. Germline-derived CDR1 and CDR2 are SGDLS and YYNGEE. The CDR3 nucleotides read TGTGCCAGCAGCGTATCTCAGGGGGTGCATCCTTGGTTCTTC. The encoded protein is CASSVSQGVHPWFF.

The DNA for the CDR3 is TGTGCCAGCAGTGTTTCGACAGATAAAGTAACCAATCAGCCCCAGCATTTT. Encoded protein: CASSVSTDKVTNQPQHF. This rearrangement joins TRBV2 to TRBJ1-5; maybe TRBD1 (5 bases). CDR3 length: 17 amino acids. Per germline, CDR1 SNHLY and CDR2 FYNNEI. V was shortened by 4 bases and J by 3 bases, with 19 bases between the two germline ends.

This clone was picked up a small number of times. The chain employs TRBV5-8 and TRBJ1-4; a possible D gene is TRBD1 (5 bases). The V end was cut by 3 bases, the J end by 4 bases, with 10 bases between. CDR3 length: 14 residues. CDR1 is SGHTS and CDR2 is YDEGEE in the germline V gene. The CDR3 DNA reads TGTGCCAGCAGCTGGGACTCGGGTAATGAAAAACTGTTTTTT. Translated, it gives CASSWDSGNEKLFF. Using reference TRBV5-8 and TRBJ1-4 for the parts outside the CDR3, the full variable domain is EAGVTQSPTHLIKTRGQQATLRCSPISGHTSVYWYQQALGLGLQFLLWYDEGEERNRGNFPPRFSGRQFPNYSSELNVNALELEDSALYLCASSWDSGNEKLFFGSGTQLSVL.

The rearrangement uses TRBV4-1 and TRBJ2-2; 15 bases match TRBD2. J gave up 0 bases and V 4 bases, and 9 bases lay outside the gene matches. Looked up from germline, CDR1 is MGHRA and CDR2 is YSYEKL. There are 20 residues in the CDR3. In DNA form, the CDR3 reads TGCGCCAGCAGCCGATCACCGGGACTAGCGGGGGGTTCGAACACCGGGGAGCTGTTTTTT. Protein: CASSRSPGLAGGSNTGELFF.